The 23 T cell receptor beta chains reported below all come from one sample, sequenced in a study of blood T cell repertoires in COVID-19. Assay: immunoSEQ multiplex PCR; the TCRdb copy retains only in-frame clones and omits some. The table lists just over 250,000 clones, about 87% of them singletons. Sequenced input: peripheral blood. These receptors all stem from a man aged 60-69 years who had recovered from COVID-19.

CDR3 DNA sequence: TGCGCCAGCAGCTTGCCCAATAGCGTACAGAACACAGATACGCAGTATTTT. As protein: CASSLPNSVQNTDTQYF. The V call is TRBV5-1, the J call TRBJ2-3; weak D call: TRBD2 (5 bases). V lost 1 base and J lost 2, with 17 bases in between. The V gene's germline CDR1 is SGHRS and CDR2 YFSETQ. The CDR3 sequence is 17 residues long.

The chain couples TRBV5-1 to TRBJ2-1, with 7 positions matching TRBD1. V shed 0 bases, J shed 8 bases, and the junction held 2 bases outside the gene matches. The CDR3 loop spans 13 amino acids. Germline V gene sequence: CDR1 SGHRS, CDR2 YFSETQ. The CDR3 is CASSLEGADEQFF. Here the CDR3 DNA reads TGCGCCAGCAGCTTGGAGGGGGCAGATGAGCAGTTCTTC.

The gene calls are TRBV3-1 (or the pseudogene TRBV3-2) and TRBJ1-5, with D possibly matching TRBD1 (5 bases). Trimming stripped 1 base from V and 3 bases from J, with 13 bases between. There are 16 residues in the CDR3. Looked up from germline, CDR1 is LGHDT and CDR2 is YNNKEL (reference sequence). This CDR3 reads CASSQGSGRFNQPQHF. The CDR3 DNA follows: TGTGCCAGCAGCCAAGGGTCAGGGCGCTTCAATCAGCCCCAGCATTTT.

V and J are TRBV18 and TRBJ1-2, with TRBD1 identical over 7 bases. The V and J ends lost 0 bases and 5 bases, in that order; junction bases with no gene match: 9. The CDR3 extends over 16 amino acids. Germline CDR1 KGHSH, CDR2 LQKENI. CDR3 region: CASSPPFRDSSYGYTF. The CDR3 nucleotides read TGTGCCAGCTCACCACCGTTCCGGGACAGTTCTTATGGCTACACCTTC. Using reference TRBV18 and TRBJ1-2 for the parts outside the CDR3, the full variable domain is NAGVMQNPRHLVRRRGQEARLRCSPMKGHSHVYWYRQLPEEGLKFMVYLQKENIIDESGMPKERFSAEFPKEGPSILRIQQVVRGDSAAYFCASSPPFRDSSYGYTFGSGTRLTVV.

This chain uses TRBV7-8 with TRBJ2-7, with 10 bases that match TRBD1. Germline V gene data show CDR1 as SGHVS and CDR2 as FQNEAQ. The CDR3 spans 15 residues. The J segment lost 7 bases and the V segment lost 0 bases, leaving 6 bases of the junction unmatched. The CDR3, as DNA: TGTGCCAGCAGCTTAGCAGGGACAGGGGTTCGAGAGCAGTACTTC. Residues: CASSLAGTGVREQYF.

The V and J genes are TRBV29-1 and TRBJ2-1; tentatively, D is TRBD1 (5 bases). Trimming cost V 3 bases and J 4 bases, with 13 bases left between them. The CDR3 length is 14 residues. Germline-derived CDR1 and CDR2 are SQVTM and ANQGSEA. Here the CDR3 reads CSVEDTKLYNEQFF. For the CDR3, the DNA is TGCAGCGTTGAGGACACAAAACTTTACAATGAGCAGTTCTTC.

Points on this clone: A read error may account for a junction end that differs from germline. The genes are TRBV5-1 and TRBJ2-7, with 7 bases matching TRBD2. This CDR3 spans 15 amino acids. Germline V lookup: CDR1 SGHRS, CDR2 YFSETQ. Written as DNA, the CDR3 is TGCGCCAGCAACTTGGAACGGGGGGAAGTTGACGAGCAGTACTTC. This encodes CASNLERGEVDEQYF. The entire variable domain, with the rest obtained from reference TRBV5-1 and TRBJ2-7, is as follows: KAGVTQTPRYLIKTRGQQVTLSCSPISGHRSVSWYQQTPGQGLQFLFEYFSETQRNKGNFPGRFSGRQFSNSRSEMNVSTLELGDSALYLCASNLERGEVDEQYFGPGTRLTVT.

The chain employs TRBV12-3 or TRBV12-4 and TRBJ1-3, with D hard to call. V lost 3 bases and J lost 7, with 4 bases in between. The CDR3 is 11 amino acids. CDR3: CASSFVNTIYF. For the CDR3, the DNA is TGTGCCAGCAGTTTCGTGAACACCATATATTTT.

The chain uses TRBV7-2 and TRBJ1-1; weak D call: TRBD1 (6 bases). The germline CDR1 and CDR2 sequences are SGHTA and FQGNSA. V was trimmed by 6 bases and J by 1 base, leaving 12 bases between them. CDR3 size: 14 residues. The CDR3 here is CASSGGRGNTEAFF. In DNA form, the CDR3 reads TGTGCCAGCAGTGGGGGCCGGGGGAACACTGAAGCTTTCTTT.

The chain couples TRBV7-9 to TRBJ1-3; D may be TRBD1 (6 bases). With 5 bases removed from V and 1 base from J, the gap between germline ends came to 9 bases. Germline CDR1 reads SEHNR; CDR2 reads FQNEAQ (reference sequence). This CDR3 region has 14 residues. CDR3 nucleotide sequence: TGTGCCAGCAGCCCAGGGACATCTGGAAACACCATATATTTT. Protein sequence: CASSPGTSGNTIYF.

This chain joins TRBV21-1 and TRBJ2-5; the table gives TRBD2 as D, unverified against the DNA. TRBV21-1 corresponds to a pseudogene. This CDR3 region has 16 residues. CDR3: CASSKVGLAGEETQYF. The CDR3 DNA follows: TGTGCCAGCAGCAAAGTAGGACTAGCGGGGGAAGAGACCCAGTACTTC.

This clone was seen only once. This chain uses TRBV29-1 with TRBJ2-5, with 10 bases lining up with TRBD2. The CDR3 is 17 amino acids. Germline values: CDR1 SQVTM, CDR2 ANQGSEA. CDR3 sequence reads: CSPMGELAGAYQETQYF. CDR3 DNA: TGCAGTCCTATGGGGGAGCTAGCGGGGGCGTACCAAGAGACCCAGTACTTC.

The gene calls are TRBV11-1 and TRBJ2-7; a weak D match, TRBD1 (5 bases). The CDR3 runs to 14 residues. V gave up 2 bases and J gave up 6 bases, with 14 bases separating them. Germline V gene lookup returns CDR1 SGHAT and CDR2 FQDESV (reference sequence). This CDR3 is CASSLKSGAVEQYF. CDR3 nucleotide sequence: TGTGCCAGCAGCTTAAAGTCTGGGGCCGTCGAGCAGTACTTC.

This clone has just one count. The genes are TRBV5-1 and TRBJ1-3, with a possible D match to TRBD1 (5 bases). CDR3 length: 16 amino acids. Germline V gene lookup returns CDR1 SGHRS and CDR2 YFSETQ. Trimming cost V 4 bases and J 0 bases, with 14 bases left between them. CDR3 region: CASSLSPRASGNTIYF. CDR3 DNA: TGCGCCAGCAGCCTTTCCCCCAGGGCCTCTGGAAACACCATATATTTT.

This rearrangement joins TRBV21-1 to TRBJ2-7; the D segment call TRBD1 is taken from the table without a DNA check. TRBV21-1 is a pseudogene segment. The CDR3 is made up of 14 amino acids. The CDR3 sequence is CASSNVGAGYEQYF. CDR3 DNA: TGTGCCAGCAGCAATGTGGGGGCTGGGTACGAGCAGTACTTC.

The V call is TRBV18, the J call TRBJ2-7; a possible D gene is TRBD1 (6 bases). V was cut by 5 bases and J by 5 bases, with 16 bases left in between. This CDR3 comprises 14 residues. Per germline, CDR1 KGHSH and CDR2 LQKENI. The CDR3 here is CASSWPGQIDEQYF. CDR3 DNA sequence: TGTGCCAGCTCATGGCCGGGACAAATCGACGAGCAGTACTTC.

J is TRBJ2-7 and V is TRBV15; 8 positions agree with TRBD2. V lost 1 base to trimming and J lost 0 bases; unmatched junction nucleotides: 2. The CDR3 extends over 15 amino acids. Germline CDR1 and CDR2: LNHNV and YYDKDF (reference sequence). The DNA for the CDR3 is TGTGCCACCAGCAGAGGGCGGGAGGCCTCCTACGAGCAGTACTTC. As protein: CATSRGREASYEQYF.

CDR3 sequence: CATSGFRGQDNEQFF. The DNA for the CDR3 is TGTGCCACCAGTGGTTTCCGGGGACAAGACAATGAGCAGTTCTTC. The gene calls are TRBV24-1 and TRBJ2-1, with TRBD1 as a possible D gene (6 bases). The CDR3 runs to 15 residues. In germline, CDR1 is KGHDR, CDR2 SFDVKD. The V and J ends lost 5 bases and 5 bases respectively, with 15 bases between them.

This chain uses TRBV6-5 with TRBJ1-1; TRBD1 might be the D (5 bases). Trimming took off 2 bases at V and 1 base at J, with 11 bases between the two ends. CDR3 length: 15 amino acids. Germline CDR1 reads MNHEY; CDR2 reads SVGAGI. CDR3 sequence: CASSYGASANTEAFF. The DNA for the CDR3 is TGTGCCAGCAGTTACGGGGCATCAGCGAACACTGAAGCTTTCTTT.

The chain carries TRBV6-5 and TRBJ1-2; a possible D gene is TRBD1 (5 bases). CDR3 length: 13 amino acids. Germline values: CDR1 MNHEY, CDR2 SVGAGI. V gave up 7 bases and J gave up 4 bases, with 13 bases separating them. CDR3 loop: CASTDGGVYGYTF. DNA for the CDR3: TGTGCCAGCACCGACGGAGGGGTCTATGGCTACACCTTC.

This clone was seen a single time. The J gene is TRBJ2-2, the V gene TRBV11-2; 16 positions match TRBD2. Germline loops: CDR1 SGHAT, CDR2 FQNNGV. CDR3 size: 18 residues. The trim removed 4 bases at V and 0 bases at J, leaving 2 bases unmatched. The CDR3 sequence is CASSWGLAGGTNTGELFF. The DNA for the CDR3 is TGTGCCAGCAGCTGGGGACTAGCGGGGGGGACGAACACCGGGGAGCTGTTTTTT.

CDR3 region: CASSPSRGKSYNEQFF. For the CDR3, the DNA is TGTGCCAGCAGTCCCAGCCGGGGTAAGAGCTACAATGAGCAGTTCTTC. The rearrangement joins TRBV2 to TRBJ2-1; weak D call: TRBD2 (5 bases). The CDR3 totals 16 residues. V was cut by 5 bases and J by 3 bases, with 17 bases left in between. Looked up from germline, CDR1 is SNHLY and CDR2 is FYNNEI.

The V and J genes are TRBV6-4 and TRBJ2-1, with 9 bases matching TRBD2. The CDR3 totals 14 residues. CDR1 and CDR2 from the germline V gene are MRHNA and SNTAGT. Trimming at V came to 6 bases and at J to 4 bases, leaving 4 bases not matched to a gene. The CDR3 DNA follows: TGTGCCAGCAGCTCCGCGGGGGGGTACAATGAGCAGTTCTTC. It yields the protein CASSSAGGYNEQFF.